This entry lists 5 T cell receptor beta chains sequenced from one sample in a study of cytomegalovirus exposure and HLA in healthy donors. Profiling relied on immunoSEQ multiplex PCR, and the TCRdb table lists in-frame clones only, not all of them. The sample lists hundreds of thousands of clones; 86% were seen once. Sequencing was carried out using PBMCs. These TCRs come from a woman aged 18-29 years in good health and CMV-seronegative.

J is TRBJ2-5 and V is TRBV5-1; TRBD1 is a possible D gene (5 bases). Germline CDR1 SGHRS, CDR2 YFSETQ. Trimming removed 3 bases from V and 10 bases from J, with 13 bases in between. This CDR3 is built from 12 residues. CDR3 sequence: CASSYDQGVQYF. Written as DNA, the CDR3 is TGCGCCAGCAGCTATGACCAAGGGGTCCAGTACTTC. The variable domain in full, completed from reference TRBV5-1 and TRBJ2-5, reads KAGVTQTPRYLIKTRGQQVTLSCSPISGHRSVSWYQQTPGQGLQFLFEYFSETQRNKGNFPGRFSGRQFSNSRSEMNVSTLELGDSALYLCASSYDQGVQYFGPGTRLLVL.

The chain couples TRBV27 to TRBJ2-7, with D tentatively TRBD2 (5 bases). V lost 5 bases and J 0 bases, leaving 8 bases between the germline ends. Germline V gene sequence: CDR1 MNHEY, CDR2 SMNVEV (reference sequence). CDR3 size: 13 residues. CDR3 sequence reads: CASSGRDSYEQYF. The DNA for the CDR3 is TGTGCCAGCAGTGGCCGGGACTCCTACGAGCAGTACTTC.

The V gene is TRBV7-6, the J gene TRBJ2-7; unclear D gene. The germline V gene has CDR1 SGHVS and CDR2 FNYEAQ. The CDR3 consists of 12 residues. Between the trimmed V and J ends, which lost 4 bases and 4 bases, there was a span of 8 bases. The CDR3 DNA reads TGTGCCAGCAGCTCGGAGCAATACGAGCAGTACTTC. The encoded protein is CASSSEQYEQYF.

The chain recombines TRBV5-1 with TRBJ2-7; TRBD1 aligns across 8 bases. V gave up 4 bases and J gave up 6 bases; unmatched junction bases: 12. Germline values: CDR1 SGHRS, CDR2 YFSETQ. This CDR3 spans 15 amino acids. The CDR3 here is CASSRTGNFGAEQYF. The CDR3 DNA reads TGCGCCAGCAGCCGGACAGGGAATTTTGGTGCCGAGCAGTACTTC.

The table lists this clone with a count of one. The rearrangement joins TRBV28 to TRBJ1-2; 8 positions match TRBD1. Germline CDR1 and CDR2: MDHEN and SYDVKM. Unmatched junction bases numbered 14, after V lost 2 bases and J lost 3 bases. This CDR3 has 18 amino acids. The CDR3 loop reads CASSLHPDRTGWDYGYTF. Written as DNA, the CDR3 is TGTGCCAGCAGTTTACACCCAGATAGGACAGGGTGGGACTATGGCTACACCTTC.